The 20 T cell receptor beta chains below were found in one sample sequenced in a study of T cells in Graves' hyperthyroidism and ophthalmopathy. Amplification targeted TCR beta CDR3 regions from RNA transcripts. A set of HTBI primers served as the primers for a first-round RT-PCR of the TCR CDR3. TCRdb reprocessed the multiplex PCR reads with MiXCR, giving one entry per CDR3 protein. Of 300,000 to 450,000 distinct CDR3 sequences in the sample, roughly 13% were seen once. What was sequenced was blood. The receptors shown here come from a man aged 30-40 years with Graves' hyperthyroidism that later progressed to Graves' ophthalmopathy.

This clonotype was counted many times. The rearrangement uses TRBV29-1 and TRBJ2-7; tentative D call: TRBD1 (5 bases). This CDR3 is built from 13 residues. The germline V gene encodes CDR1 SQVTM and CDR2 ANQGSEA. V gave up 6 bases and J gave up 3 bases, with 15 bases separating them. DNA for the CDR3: TGCAGCGTGGGCTGGGCCGACAGCTACGAGCAGTACTTC. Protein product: CSVGWADSYEQYF.

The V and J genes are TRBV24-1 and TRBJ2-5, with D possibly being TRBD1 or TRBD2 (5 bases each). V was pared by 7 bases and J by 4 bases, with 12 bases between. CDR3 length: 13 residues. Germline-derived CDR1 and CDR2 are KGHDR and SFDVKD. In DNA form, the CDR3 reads TGTGCCACCAGCCCCTATGGGGGAGAGACCCAGTACTTC. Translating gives CATSPYGGETQYF.

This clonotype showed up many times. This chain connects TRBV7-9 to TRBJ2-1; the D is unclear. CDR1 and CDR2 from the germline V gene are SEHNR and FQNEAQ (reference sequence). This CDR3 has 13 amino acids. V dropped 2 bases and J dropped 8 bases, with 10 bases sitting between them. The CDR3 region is CASSLSGFDEQFF. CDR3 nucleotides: TGTGCCAGCAGCTTATCCGGGTTTGATGAGCAGTTCTTC.

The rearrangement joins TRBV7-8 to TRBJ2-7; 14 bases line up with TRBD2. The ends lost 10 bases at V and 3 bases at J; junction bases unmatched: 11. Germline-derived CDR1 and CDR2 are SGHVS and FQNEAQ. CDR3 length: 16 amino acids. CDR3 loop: CATIPGTSGGIYEQYF. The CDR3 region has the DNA TGTGCCACCATTCCCGGGACTAGCGGGGGAATCTACGAGCAGTACTTC.

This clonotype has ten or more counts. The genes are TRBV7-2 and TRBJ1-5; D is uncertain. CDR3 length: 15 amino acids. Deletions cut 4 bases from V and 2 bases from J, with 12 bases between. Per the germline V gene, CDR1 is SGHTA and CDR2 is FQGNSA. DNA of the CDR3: TGTGCCAGCAGCTATATTCCTAGGGGCAATCAGCCCCAGCATTTT. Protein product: CASSYIPRGNQPQHF.

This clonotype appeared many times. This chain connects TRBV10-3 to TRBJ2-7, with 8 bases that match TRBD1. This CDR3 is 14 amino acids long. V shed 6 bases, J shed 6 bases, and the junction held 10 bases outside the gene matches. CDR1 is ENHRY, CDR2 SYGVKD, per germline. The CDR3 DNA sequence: TGTGCCATCAGCCCCGGACAGGGAGTCTCCGAGCAGTACTTC. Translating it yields CAISPGQGVSEQYF.

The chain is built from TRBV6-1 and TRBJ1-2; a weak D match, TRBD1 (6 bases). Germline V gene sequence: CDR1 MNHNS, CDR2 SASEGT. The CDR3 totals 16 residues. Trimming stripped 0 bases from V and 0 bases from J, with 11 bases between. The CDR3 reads CASSEAWGGANYGYTF. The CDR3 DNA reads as TGTGCCAGCAGTGAAGCGTGGGGGGGCGCTAACTATGGCTACACCTTC.

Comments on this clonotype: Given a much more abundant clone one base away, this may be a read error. CDR3 loop: CTSSSGLAGNQPQHF. CDR3 sequence (DNA): TGTACCAGCAGTTCGGGTCTTGCCGGCAATCAGCCCCAGCATTTT. V and J are TRBV27 and TRBJ1-5; D call uncertain. The CDR3 has 15 residues. Germline values: CDR1 MNHEY, CDR2 SMNVEV (reference sequence).

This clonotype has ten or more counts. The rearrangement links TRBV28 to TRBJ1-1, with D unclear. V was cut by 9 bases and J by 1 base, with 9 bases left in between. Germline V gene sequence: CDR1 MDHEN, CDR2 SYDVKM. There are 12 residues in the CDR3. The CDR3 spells CASTGRNTEAFF. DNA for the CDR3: TGTGCCAGTACCGGGAGGAACACTGAAGCTTTCTTT. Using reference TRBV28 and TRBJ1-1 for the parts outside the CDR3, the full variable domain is DVKVTQSSRYLVKRTGEKVFLECVQDMDHENMFWYRQDPGLGLRLIYFSYDVKMKEKGDIPEGYSVSREKKERFSLILESASTNQTSMYLCASTGRNTEAFFGQGTRLTVV.

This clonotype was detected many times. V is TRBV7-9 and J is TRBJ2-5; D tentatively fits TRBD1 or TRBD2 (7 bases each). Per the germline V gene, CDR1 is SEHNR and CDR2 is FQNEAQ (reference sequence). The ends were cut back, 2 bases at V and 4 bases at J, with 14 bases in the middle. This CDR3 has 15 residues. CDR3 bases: TGTGCCAGCAGCTTAAGAACAGGGGAGGGAGAGACCCAGTACTTC. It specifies CASSLRTGEGETQYF.

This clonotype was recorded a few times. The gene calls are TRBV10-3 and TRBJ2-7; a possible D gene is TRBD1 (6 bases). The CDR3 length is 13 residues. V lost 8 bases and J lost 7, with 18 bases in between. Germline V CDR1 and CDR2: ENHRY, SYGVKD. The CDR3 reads CAIRNRENVEQYF. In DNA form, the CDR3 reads TGTGCCATCCGTAACAGGGAAAACGTGGAGCAGTACTTC.

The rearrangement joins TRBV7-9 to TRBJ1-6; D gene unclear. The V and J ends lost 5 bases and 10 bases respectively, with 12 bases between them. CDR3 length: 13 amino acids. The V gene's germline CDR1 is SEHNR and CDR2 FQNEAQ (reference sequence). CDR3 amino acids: CASSPGIESPLHF. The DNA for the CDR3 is TGTGCCAGCAGCCCTGGGATAGAATCACCCCTCCACTTT.

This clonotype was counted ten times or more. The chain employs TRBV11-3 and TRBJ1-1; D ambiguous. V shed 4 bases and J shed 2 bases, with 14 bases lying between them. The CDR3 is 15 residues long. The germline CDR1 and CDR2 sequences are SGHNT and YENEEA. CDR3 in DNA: TGTGCCAGCAGCTATAGGACCATGGATAACACTGAAGCTTTCTTT. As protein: CASSYRTMDNTEAFF.

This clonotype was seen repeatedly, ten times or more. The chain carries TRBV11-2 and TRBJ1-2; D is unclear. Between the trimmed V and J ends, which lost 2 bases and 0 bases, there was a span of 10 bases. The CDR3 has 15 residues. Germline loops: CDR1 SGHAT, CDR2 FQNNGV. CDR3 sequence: CASSLSSDPNYGYTF. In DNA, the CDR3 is TGTGCCAGCAGCTTATCCAGCGACCCTAACTATGGCTACACCTTC.

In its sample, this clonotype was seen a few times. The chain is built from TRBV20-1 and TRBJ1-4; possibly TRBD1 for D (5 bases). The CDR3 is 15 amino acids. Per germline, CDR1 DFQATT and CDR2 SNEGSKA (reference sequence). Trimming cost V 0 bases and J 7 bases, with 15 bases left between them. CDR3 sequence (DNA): TGCAGTGCTAGAGAACCCGGGACTAGGGTTGAAAAACTGTTTTTT. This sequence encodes CSAREPGTRVEKLFF.

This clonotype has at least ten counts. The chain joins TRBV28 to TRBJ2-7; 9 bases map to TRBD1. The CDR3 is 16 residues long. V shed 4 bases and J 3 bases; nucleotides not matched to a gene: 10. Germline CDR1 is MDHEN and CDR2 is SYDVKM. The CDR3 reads CASSSPPGQGLYEQYF. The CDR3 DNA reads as TGTGCCAGCAGTTCCCCCCCGGGACAGGGCCTCTACGAGCAGTACTTC. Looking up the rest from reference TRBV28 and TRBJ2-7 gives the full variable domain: DVKVTQSSRYLVKRTGEKVFLECVQDMDHENMFWYRQDPGLGLRLIYFSYDVKMKEKGDIPEGYSVSREKKERFSLILESASTNQTSMYLCASSSPPGQGLYEQYFGPGTRLTVT.

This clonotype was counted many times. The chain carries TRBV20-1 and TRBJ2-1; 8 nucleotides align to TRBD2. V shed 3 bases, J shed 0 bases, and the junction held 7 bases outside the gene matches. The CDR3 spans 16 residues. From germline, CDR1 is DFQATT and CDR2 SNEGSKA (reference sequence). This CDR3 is CSASPAGARSYNEQFF. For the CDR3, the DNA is TGCAGTGCTAGTCCAGCGGGGGCCCGCTCCTACAATGAGCAGTTCTTC.

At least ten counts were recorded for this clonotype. The CDR3 sequence is CASSGLAGGTNTGELFF. The CDR3 DNA reads as TGTGCCAGCAGCGGACTAGCGGGGGGAACGAACACCGGGGAGCTGTTTTTT. The genes are TRBV27 and TRBJ2-2; TRBD2 matches 14 bases. The germline gives CDR1 MNHEY, CDR2 SMNVEV (reference sequence). V shed 6 bases and J 0 bases; nucleotides not matched to a gene: 3. This CDR3 comprises 17 residues.

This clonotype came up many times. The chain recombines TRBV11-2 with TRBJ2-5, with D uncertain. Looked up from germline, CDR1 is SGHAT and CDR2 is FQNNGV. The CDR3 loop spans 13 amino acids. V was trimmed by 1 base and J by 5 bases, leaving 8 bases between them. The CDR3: CASSLALRETQYF. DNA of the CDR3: TGTGCCAGCAGCTTAGCGTTACGGGAGACCCAGTACTTC.

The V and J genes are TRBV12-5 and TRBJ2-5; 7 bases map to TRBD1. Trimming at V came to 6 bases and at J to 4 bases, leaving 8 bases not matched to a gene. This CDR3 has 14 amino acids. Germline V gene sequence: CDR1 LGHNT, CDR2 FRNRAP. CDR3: CASGPGQAGETQYF. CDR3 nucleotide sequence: TGTGCTAGTGGCCCAGGACAGGCAGGAGAGACCCAGTACTTC.